The 30 T cell receptor beta chains given below trace back to one sample, sequenced in a study of T cells expressing NK-cell markers. TCRdb reprocessed the 5' RACE reads; each CDR3 protein has one entry and no DNA is given. The sample has some 4,700 distinct CDR3 sequences; the top ten hold 12% to 15%. What was sequenced was blood T cells: a sorted CD56 or NKG2C T cell subset, CD4+ or CD8+ T cells, or bulk PBMC T cells (not recorded which). The source is a young man in good health.

This clonotype is deemed medium-sized by its frequency. The chain links TRBV5-1 to TRBJ2-3; TCRdb returns TRBD2, unconfirmable since there is no DNA. Germline V gene lookup returns CDR1 SGHRS and CDR2 YFSETQ. This CDR3 contains 16 residues. This chain's CDR3 is CASSLVVAGDGDTQYF.

The chain combines TRBV5-1 with TRBJ1-2; the D call from TCRdb, TRBD1, cannot be confirmed without DNA. From germline, CDR1 is SGHRS and CDR2 YFSETQ. This CDR3 has 16 residues. The CDR3 spells CASSLANRTENYGYTF.

Its frequency marks this clonotype as medium-sized. The V and J genes are TRBV5-1 and TRBJ2-7. The CDR3 contains 12 residues. CDR1 is SGHRS and CDR2 is YFSETQ in the germline V gene. CDR3: CASSLNRREQYF. Looking up the rest from reference TRBV5-1 and TRBJ2-7 gives the full variable domain: KAGVTQTPRYLIKTRGQQVTLSCSPISGHRSVSWYQQTPGQGLQFLFEYFSETQRNKGNFPGRFSGRQFSNSRSEMNVSTLELGDSALYLCASSLNRREQYFGPGTRLTVT.

This clonotype shows up as medium-sized by frequency. The chain recombines TRBV29-1 with TRBJ2-5; the TCRdb D gene call, TRBD1, has no DNA to confirm it. There are 12 residues in the CDR3. The germline V gene has CDR1 SQVTM and CDR2 ANQGSEA. This chain's CDR3 is CSAGTAQETQYF.

This sequence joins TRBV30 and TRBJ2-2; TCRdb picks TRBD2, but there is no DNA to check that call. Germline CDR1 reads GTSNPN; CDR2 reads SVGIG (reference sequence). CDR3 length: 15 amino acids. CDR3 sequence reads: CASNPSGSGTGELFF.

This chain links TRBV11-2 with TRBJ1-1; TCRdb outputs TRBD1, but without DNA this stays unchecked. CDR1 is SGHAT and CDR2 is FQNNGV in the germline V gene. CDR3 size: 18 residues. The CDR3 protein is CASSPRTGGRGMNTEAFF. The full variable domain, with the rest looked up from reference TRBV11-2 and TRBJ1-1, is EAGVAQSPRYKIIEKRQSVAFWCNPISGHATLYWYQQILGQGPKLLIQFQNNGVVDDSQLPKDRFSAERLKGVDSTLKIQPAKLEDSAVYLCASSPRTGGRGMNTEAFFGQGTRLTVV.

This clonotype is called medium-sized based on its frequency. The chain employs TRBV29-1 and TRBJ1-2; the D call from TCRdb, TRBD1, cannot be confirmed without DNA. Germline loops: CDR1 SQVTM, CDR2 ANQGSEA. The CDR3 consists of 13 residues. The CDR3 sequence is CSVTGRLDYGYTF.

The chain joins TRBV6-5 to TRBJ2-2; TCRdb's D call of TRBD2 is untestable without DNA. CDR1 and CDR2 (germline): MNHEY, SVGAGI. There are 15 residues in the CDR3. The CDR3 region is CASGLAGDVAGELFF.

V usage is TRBV11-3 and J usage is TRBJ2-1; TCRdb's D call, TRBD2, is unchecked because there is no DNA. Germline CDR1 SGHNT, CDR2 YENEEA. This CDR3 is built from 15 residues. The CDR3 region is CASSPSSAAGHEQFF.

This clonotype is classed as medium-sized by frequency. The chain employs TRBV4-2 and TRBJ2-7; TCRdb selects TRBD1, and the lack of DNA leaves this call unchecked. Germline lookup yields CDR1 LGHNA and CDR2 YNFKEQ. The CDR3 consists of 14 residues. CDR3 sequence: CASSQGLGTGEQYF.

The V and J genes are TRBV11-1 and TRBJ2-3; TCRdb designates TRBD2, a call that cannot be tested without DNA. The CDR3 has 18 residues. Looked up from germline, CDR1 is SGHAT and CDR2 is FQDESV (reference sequence). The CDR3 sequence is CASSNTGTYKTNQDTQYF. The complete variable domain, with remaining parts taken from reference TRBV11-1 and TRBJ2-3, reads EAEVAQSPRYKITEKSQAVAFWCDPISGHATLYWYRQILGQGPELLVQFQDESVVDDSQLPKDRFSAERLKGVDSTLKIQPAELGDSAMYLCASSNTGTYKTNQDTQYFGPGTRLTVL.

The V call is TRBV30, the J call TRBJ2-1. The CDR3 contains 14 residues. Germline V CDR1 and CDR2: GTSNPN, SVGIG (reference sequence). CDR3 region: CAWSVAALTYEQFF.

Measured by frequency, this clonotype is medium-sized. The V call is TRBV5-1, the J call TRBJ2-3; the D gene TCRdb calls, TRBD2, cannot be checked with no DNA. Germline V CDR1 and CDR2: SGHRS, YFSETQ. The CDR3 spans 16 residues. The CDR3 region is CASSLEASGTTDTQYF.

This clonotype is deemed medium-sized by its frequency. This chain links TRBV12-3 or TRBV12-4 with TRBJ2-3; TCRdb reports TRBD2, a call that lacks DNA to check it against. The CDR3 covers 15 residues. CDR3 in amino acids: CASRPLSGSADTQYF.

According to its frequency, this clonotype is medium-sized. V gene TRBV25-1 combines with J gene TRBJ1-3. From germline, CDR1 is MGHDK and CDR2 SYGVNS. The length of the CDR3 is 12 residues. CDR3 amino acids: CASSGRPDTIYF.

According to its frequency, this clonotype is medium-sized. This chain joins TRBV9 and TRBJ1-1; no DNA is available, so the TRBD1 call from TCRdb remains unchecked. Germline V lookup: CDR1 SGDLS, CDR2 YYNGEE. The CDR3 contains 17 residues. The CDR3 region is CASRNVKGTPQNTEAFF.

Considering frequency, this clonotype is medium-sized. The chain's CDR3 is CASSSGRTGDGRTEAFF. The V gene is TRBV28, the J gene TRBJ1-1; TCRdb's D call of TRBD1 is untestable without DNA. This CDR3 region has 17 residues. Germline V gene data show CDR1 as MDHEN and CDR2 as SYDVKM.

The chain carries TRBV7-2 and TRBJ2-6; the TRBD2 assignment by TCRdb is unverifiable without DNA. From germline, CDR1 is SGHTA and CDR2 FQGNSA. The CDR3 covers 20 residues. Here the CDR3 reads CASSVASGLAGVAGANVLTF.

This clonotype shows up as medium-sized by frequency. The chain recombines TRBV7-9 with TRBJ2-7; TCRdb gives TRBD2 as the D gene, but with no DNA this cannot be confirmed. This CDR3 is 14 amino acids long. Germline-derived CDR1 and CDR2 are SEHNR and FQNEAQ (reference sequence). CDR3 residues: CASSLGRGLDEQYF.

This sequence joins TRBV12-3 or TRBV12-4 and TRBJ2-7; TCRdb reports TRBD2, a call that lacks DNA to check it against. The CDR3 contains 13 residues. CDR3: CASRTSGNYEQYF.

The rearrangement links TRBV28 to TRBJ2-1; TCRdb indicates TRBD1, and absent DNA this call remains unverified. This CDR3 has 15 residues. Germline lookup yields CDR1 MDHEN and CDR2 SYDVKM. The CDR3 loop reads CASSFGGAAYNEQFF. Looking up the rest from reference TRBV28 and TRBJ2-1 gives the full variable domain: DVKVTQSSRYLVKRTGEKVFLECVQDMDHENMFWYRQDPGLGLRLIYFSYDVKMKEKGDIPEGYSVSREKKERFSLILESASTNQTSMYLCASSFGGAAYNEQFFGPGTRLTVL.

This clonotype registers medium-sized by frequency. The chain is built from TRBV4-2 and TRBJ2-1; TCRdb outputs TRBD2, but without DNA this stays unchecked. Germline assignment: CDR1 LGHNA and CDR2 YNFKEQ. The CDR3 runs to 15 residues. CDR3 amino acids: CASSQEQREDNEQFF.

The rearrangement joins TRBV7-2 to TRBJ2-6; TCRdb's D gene call, TRBD1, goes unchecked for lack of DNA. Germline V CDR1 and CDR2: SGHTA, FQGNSA. This CDR3 has 17 amino acids. The chain's CDR3 is CASSLSDRGPGANVLTF.

This clonotype is medium-sized (0.01 to 0.1%) by frequency. The V call is TRBV12-3 or TRBV12-4, the J call TRBJ2-1; the D call of TRBD2 rests on TCRdb alone, since no DNA is present to check it. The CDR3 contains 15 residues. The CDR3 reads CASTLTSGVSNEQFF.

This clonotype is classed as medium-sized by frequency. The gene calls are TRBV6-1 and TRBJ2-1; with no DNA, the TCRdb D assignment of TRBD2 cannot be verified. CDR1 is MNHNS, CDR2 SASEGT, per germline. The CDR3 has 16 amino acids. The CDR3 is CASSRPILAGYNEQFF.

Judged by frequency, this clonotype is medium-sized. This chain links TRBV5-1 with TRBJ2-1. The CDR3 consists of 13 residues. CDR1 is SGHRS and CDR2 is YFSETQ in the germline V gene. CDR3 amino acids: CASSLAQGWKWFF.

Measured by frequency, this clonotype is medium-sized. J is TRBJ2-7 and V is TRBV20-1. CDR1 is DFQATT, CDR2 SNEGSKA, per germline (reference sequence). The CDR3 length is 15 residues. Here the CDR3 reads CSARDISGHAYEQYF.

This clonotype is labeled medium-sized based on frequency. This chain connects TRBV13 to TRBJ2-3; lacking DNA, the TRBD2 call made by TCRdb goes unchecked. CDR3 length equals 19 residues. From germline, CDR1 is PRHDT and CDR2 FYEKMQ (reference sequence). CDR3 region: CASSSTLLAGESSTDTQYF.

The chain links TRBV24-1 to TRBJ2-2; TCRdb indicates TRBD1, and absent DNA this call remains unverified. The CDR3 is 16 residues long. Germline CDR1 reads KGHDR; CDR2 reads SFDVKD. CDR3: CATSDSGTPNTGELFF.

By frequency, this clonotype registers medium-sized. This chain connects TRBV10-3 to TRBJ2-4; TCRdb names TRBD2, which stays unverified in the absence of DNA. Germline V gene lookup returns CDR1 ENHRY and CDR2 SYGVKD. The CDR3 spans 18 residues. The CDR3 region is CAIRMTSGRAGAKNIQYF.